Given below is one T cell receptor beta chain in context. These data belong to a study of blood T cell repertoires in COVID-19. Study-level information: T cells, B-cell-depleted T cells, or PBMCs provided the cDNA or gDNA that served as material.

CDR1 is SQVTM and CDR2 is ANQGSEA in the germline V gene. The V and J ends lost 6 bases and 5 bases, in that order; junction bases with no gene match: 6. This CDR3 is built from 12 residues. In the authors' workflow: Amplification of reference gene primers was used by the study to estimate nucleated cell counts. Data came from immunoSEQ multiplex PCR; TCRdb stores just in-frame clones and leaves some out. That table furnishes V, J and clone size, whereas the DNA furnished D and trimming. In the table there are around 180,000 clones, about 85% of which are singletons. The J gene is TRBJ1-1, the V gene TRBV29-1; 7 nucleotides agree with TRBD1. Sequenced: peripheral blood. This receptor was identified in a woman older than 75 with acute or convalescent COVID-19. CDR3 loop: CSVSQGWTEAFF. In DNA form, the CDR3 reads TGCAGCGTCTCACAGGGGTGGACTGAAGCTTTCTTT.